This TCR beta chain was recorded in a study of cytomegalovirus exposure and HLA in healthy donors. Study conclusions and caveats: Analysis was performed later, and it showed HLA-associated TCR beta chains to be more clonally expanded than equally common others.

Only a few counts were recorded for this clone. The antigen remains undetermined. Germline values: CDR1 LNHDA, CDR2 SQIVND (reference sequence). CDR3 length equals 14 residues. Losses at the gene ends were 3 bases for V and 4 bases for J; bases not matched to a gene: 5. PCR employed 60 Vbeta and 13 Jbeta primers. TCRdb keeps only in-frame clones here, not all; method: immunoSEQ multiplex PCR. This table holds roughly 200,000 clones, 75% to 90% found once. The origin of this receptor is a man aged 45 to 65 in good health and CMV-seronegative. V gene TRBV19 combines with J gene TRBJ1-1, with 7 positions matching TRBD1. Sequenced material: PBMCs. The CDR3 loop is CASSITTGSTEAFF. In DNA form, the CDR3 reads TGTGCCAGTAGTATTACGACAGGGAGCACTGAAGCTTTCTTT. Full variable domain (remainder filled in from reference TRBV19 and TRBJ1-1): DGGITQSPKYLFRKEGQNVTLSCEQNLNHDAMYWYRQDPGQGLRLIYYSQIVNDFQKGDIAEGYSVSREKKESFPLTVTSAQKNPTAFYLCASSITTGSTEAFFGQGTRLTVV.